Below, 32 T cell receptor beta chains from the same sample are listed, as sequenced in a study of blood T cell repertoires in COVID-19. Clones were read by immunoSEQ multiplex PCR, and TCRdb kept only the in-frame ones, dropping some. The top ten clones hold more than 3% of a sample with 300,000 to 400,000 clones, around 91% of them seen once. The specimen was peripheral blood. These receptors originate from a woman aged 18-29 years who had recovered from COVID-19.

The rearrangement joins TRBV5-1 to TRBJ1-1; 7 nucleotides line up with TRBD1. CDR1 is SGHRS and CDR2 is YFSETQ in the germline V gene. This CDR3 spans 15 amino acids. V lost 2 bases and J lost 4; bases outside the gene matches: 8. The CDR3 here is CASSLTGQLGTEAFF. In DNA form, the CDR3 reads TGCGCCAGCAGCTTAACGGGACAGCTTGGCACTGAAGCTTTCTTT.

This clone was found a few times. V and J are TRBV5-4 and TRBJ2-2, with 8 nucleotides matching TRBD2. From germline, CDR1 is SGHNT and CDR2 YYREEE (reference sequence). Trimming removed 4 bases from V and 3 bases from J; junction bases left unmatched: 8. The CDR3 loop spans 16 amino acids. The CDR3 sequence: CASSPGGRSHTGELFF. In DNA, the CDR3 is TGTGCCAGCAGCCCGGGGGGGAGGAGCCACACCGGGGAGCTGTTTTTT.

The chain employs TRBV7-2 and TRBJ2-1; TRBD2 matches at 8 bases. J was trimmed by 10 bases and V by 5 bases; bases with no gene match: 7. Germline V lookup: CDR1 SGHTA, CDR2 FQGNSA. The CDR3 has 13 amino acids. The CDR3 protein is CASSLEREREQFF. CDR3 sequence (DNA): TGTGCCAGCAGCCTAGAGCGGGAGAGGGAGCAGTTCTTC. The full variable domain, rest sourced from reference TRBV7-2 and TRBJ2-1, is GAGVSQSPSNKVTEKGKDVELRCDPISGHTALYWYRQSLGQGLEFLIYFQGNSAPDKSGLPSDRFSAERTGGSVSTLTIQRTQQEDSAVYLCASSLEREREQFFGPGTRLTVL.

The chain is built from TRBV9 and TRBJ2-6; the D gene is possibly TRBD1 (6 bases). Germline V gene data show CDR1 as SGDLS and CDR2 as YYNGEE. Deletions cut 3 bases from V and 0 bases from J, with 13 bases between. The CDR3 is 17 residues long. CDR3 protein: CASSESRTASGANVLTF. The CDR3 DNA follows: TGTGCCAGCAGCGAGTCCCGGACAGCCTCTGGGGCCAACGTCCTGACTTTC.

V is TRBV12-5 and J is TRBJ1-2; D is possibly TRBD1 (5 bases). Trimming shortened V by 6 bases and J by 3 bases, and 17 bases separated the two germline ends. This CDR3 is built from 15 residues. Germline loops: CDR1 LGHNT, CDR2 FRNRAP. Written as DNA, the CDR3 is TGTGCTAGTGGGAAAATAGGCAGGGAGGACTATGGCTACACCTTC. Translation: CASGKIGREDYGYTF.

This chain connects TRBV18 to TRBJ2-1, with D possibly matching TRBD2 (5 bases). V lost 2 bases, J lost 0 bases, and 5 bases lay in between. Germline assignment: CDR1 KGHSH and CDR2 LQKENI. CDR3 length: 14 amino acids. CDR3: CASSPSGSYNEQFF. In nucleotides, the CDR3 is TGTGCCAGCTCACCAAGCGGCTCCTACAATGAGCAGTTCTTC.

This chain joins TRBV19 and TRBJ2-1; 7 bases line up with TRBD2. The V and J ends lost 3 bases and 9 bases, in that order; junction bases with no gene match: 8. The germline V gene has CDR1 LNHDA and CDR2 SQIVND (reference sequence). The CDR3 covers 14 residues. CDR3 in DNA: TGTGCCAGTAGTATCGGGGGAGGGCTCTTTGAGCAGTTCTTC. Its protein is CASSIGGGLFEQFF.

The chain combines TRBV27 with TRBJ1-2; TRBD1 aligns across 8 bases. Losses at the gene ends were 1 base for V and 8 bases for J; bases not matched to a gene: 9. Germline-derived CDR1 and CDR2 are MNHEY and SMNVEV (reference sequence). The CDR3 loop spans 15 amino acids. Here the CDR3 reads CASSLYRGQGGGYTF. CDR3 bases: TGTGCCAGCAGTTTATACCGAGGACAGGGCGGGGGCTACACCTTC.

The V and J genes are TRBV20-1 and TRBJ2-5; D might be TRBD2 (5 bases). Germline V gene data show CDR1 as DFQATT and CDR2 as SNEGSKA (reference sequence). Trimming shortened V by 8 bases and J by 4 bases, and 11 bases separated the two germline ends. The CDR3 is 11 residues long. The CDR3: CSSWAGETQYF. In nucleotides, the CDR3 is TGCAGTTCCTGGGCGGGAGAGACCCAGTACTTC.

V is TRBV7-9 and J is TRBJ1-2, with 7 positions matching TRBD1. Germline lookup yields CDR1 SEHNR and CDR2 FQNEAQ (reference sequence). Trimming removed 3 bases from V and 1 base from J; junction bases left unmatched: 17. The CDR3 runs to 19 residues. The CDR3 region is CASSFVRWDRSIINYGYTF. In DNA, the CDR3 is TGTGCCAGCAGCTTTGTCCGATGGGACAGATCTATTATTAACTATGGCTACACCTTC.

This sequence joins TRBV11-2 and TRBJ2-4, with 8 bases lining up with TRBD1. V dropped 5 bases and J dropped 0; count of bases not matched to a gene: 6. The CDR3 spans 16 residues. CDR1 SGHAT and CDR2 FQNNGV come from the germline V gene. The CDR3 coding sequence is TGTGCCAGCAGCCCCCGGACAGGGCGAGCCAAAAACATTCAGTACTTC. Translated, it gives CASSPRTGRAKNIQYF.

The chain links TRBV6-2 or TRBV6-3 to TRBJ1-1, with TRBD1 matching 7 bases. The CDR3 loop spans 15 amino acids. In germline, CDR1 is MNHEY, CDR2 SVGEGT. After removal of 4 bases from V and 1 base from J, the junction contained 6 bases not matched to a gene. CDR3 bases: TGTGCCAGCAGTTCCACGGACAGGCGGAACACTGAAGCTTTCTTT. The encoded protein is CASSSTDRRNTEAFF.

The V and J genes are TRBV7-2 and TRBJ1-1, with 7 nucleotides matching TRBD1. This CDR3 spans 14 amino acids. The V and J ends lost 5 bases and 0 bases, in that order; junction bases with no gene match: 3. Germline loops: CDR1 SGHTA, CDR2 FQGNSA. The CDR3 sequence is CASSRDSLNTEAFF. CDR3 DNA sequence: TGTGCCAGCAGCCGGGACAGTTTGAACACTGAAGCTTTCTTT.

This clone was recorded only once. This rearrangement joins TRBV7-2 to TRBJ2-3; 8 bases fit TRBD1. The V gene end was trimmed by 3 bases and the J gene end by 4 bases; junction bases not matched to a gene: 3. CDR1 is SGHTA and CDR2 is FQGNSA in the germline V gene. This CDR3 region has 14 residues. The CDR3 spells CASSFPGGSDTQYF. The CDR3 nucleotides read TGTGCCAGCAGCTTCCCAGGGGGCTCAGATACGCAGTATTTT.

V usage is TRBV6-4 and J usage is TRBJ1-2, with D unresolved. The V gene lost 0 bases and the J gene lost 8 bases, with 13 bases spanning the gap. The length of the CDR3 is 14 residues. Germline values: CDR1 MRHNA, CDR2 SNTAGT. The CDR3 region has the DNA TGTGCCAGCAGTGACTCGGTTTACAGTGAGGGCTACACCTTC. Residues: CASSDSVYSEGYTF.

The chain uses TRBV11-3 and TRBJ2-1, with D possibly matching TRBD1 (5 bases). Trimming took 5 bases from V and 4 from J, leaving 18 bases between them. Germline V gene data show CDR1 as SGHNT and CDR2 as YENEEA. CDR3 length: 16 amino acids. CDR3 nucleotide sequence: TGTGCCAGCAGCCCCCTTGTGGCAGGGTGGTACAATGAGCAGTTCTTC. It encodes CASSPLVAGWYNEQFF.

This chain links TRBV5-4 with TRBJ2-7; maybe TRBD2 (5 bases). Trimming left V 4 bases short and J 6 bases short, with 14 bases between. Germline CDR1 and CDR2: SGHNT and YYREEE (reference sequence). The CDR3 has 13 amino acids. The CDR3 protein is CASSPGVGFEQYV. CDR3 coding DNA: TGTGCCAGCAGCCCCGGGGTAGGTTTCGAGCAGTACGTC.

CDR3 in amino acids: CASSEKVQRGSTDTQYF. The CDR3 region has the DNA TGTGCCAGCAGTGAAAAAGTCCAGCGGGGTAGCACAGATACGCAGTATTTT. The J gene is TRBJ2-3, the V gene TRBV6-1, with 7 bases matching TRBD2. V trimming: 2 bases; J trimming: 0 bases; junction bases outside the gene matches: 8. The CDR3 is 17 amino acids. Germline CDR1 MNHNS, CDR2 SASEGT.

The gene calls are TRBV23-1 and TRBJ1-3, with 9 bases fitting TRBD1. TRBV23-1 is noted as an ORF with a role that remains uncertain. Trimming at V came to 4 bases and at J to 4 bases, leaving 11 bases not matched to a gene. The CDR3 has 17 residues. The CDR3 region has the DNA TGCGCCAGCAGTCCTTACCACACGACAGGGGGAGGAAACACCATATATTTT. It encodes CASSPYHTTGGGNTIYF.

The V gene is TRBV9, the J gene TRBJ2-3, with D perhaps TRBD1 (6 bases). The CDR3 is 14 amino acids. The germline V gene has CDR1 SGDLS and CDR2 YYNGEE. V was pared by 0 bases and J by 4 bases, with 9 bases between. CDR3 coding DNA: TGTGCCAGCAGCGTAGGACAGGAGGCAGATACGCAGTATTTT. Residues: CASSVGQEADTQYF.

The table lists this clone with a few counts. The chain links TRBV25-1 to TRBJ1-6, with a tentative D call TRBD1 (6 bases). V lost 5 bases to trimming and J lost 10 bases, with 15 bases between them. Per germline, CDR1 MGHDK and CDR2 SYGVNS. The CDR3 runs to 14 residues. The CDR3 DNA sequence: TGTGCCAGCAGTAGGGGGACGTCCGACTCACCCCTCCACTTT. This gives the protein CASSRGTSDSPLHF.

The chain has TRBV2 and TRBJ2-7; D is uncertain. Germline V CDR1 and CDR2: SNHLY, FYNNEI. The CDR3 length is 11 residues. The V end was cut by 6 bases, the J end by 12 bases, with 15 bases between. This CDR3 is CASRSNSRLYV. In nucleotides, the CDR3 is TGTGCCAGCAGGTCTAATAGCCGGTTGTACGTC.

The chain combines TRBV14 with TRBJ2-1, with 7 nucleotides matching TRBD2. The CDR3 has 14 amino acids. V trimming: 0 bases; J trimming: 12 bases; junction bases outside the gene matches: 8. Germline values: CDR1 SGHDN, CDR2 FVKESK. The CDR3 bases are TGTGCCAGCAGCCAAGAGGCTAGCGGAGGTCGGCAGTTCTTC. It encodes CASSQEASGGRQFF. Drawing the rest from reference TRBV14 and TRBJ2-1, the complete variable domain is EAGVTQFPSHSVIEKGQTVTLRCDPISGHDNLYWYRRVMGKEIKFLLHFVKESKQDESGMPNNRFLAERTGGTYSTLKVQPAELEDSGVYFCASSQEASGGRQFFGPGTRLTVL.

This chain links TRBV19 with TRBJ1-6; TRBD1 agrees at 7 bases. Germline V gives CDR1 LNHDA, CDR2 SQIVND (reference sequence). V lost 4 bases to trimming and J lost 6 bases; unmatched junction nucleotides: 9. This CDR3 region has 16 residues. The CDR3 nucleotides read TGTGCCAGTAGTACCCGGACAGGTCCGTCTAATTCACCCCTCCACTTT. As protein: CASSTRTGPSNSPLHF. The full variable domain, rest sourced from reference TRBV19 and TRBJ1-6, is DGGITQSPKYLFRKEGQNVTLSCEQNLNHDAMYWYRQDPGQGLRLIYYSQIVNDFQKGDIAEGYSVSREKKESFPLTVTSAQKNPTAFYLCASSTRTGPSNSPLHFGNGTRLTVT.

The chain combines TRBV11-3 with TRBJ2-2; D is perhaps TRBD2 (5 bases). The germline CDR1 and CDR2 sequences are SGHNT and YENEEA. V lost 5 bases to trimming and J lost 3 bases, with 13 bases between them. The CDR3 totals 15 residues. The CDR3 protein is CASSRGGKDTGELFF. CDR3 sequence (DNA): TGTGCCAGCAGCCGCGGAGGAAAAGACACCGGGGAGCTGTTTTTT.

The rearrangement joins TRBV15 to TRBJ1-1, with D maybe TRBD1 (5 bases). The germline V and J ends were trimmed by 7 bases and 8 bases, with 11 bases remaining between them. The V gene's germline CDR1 is LNHNV and CDR2 YYDKDF (reference sequence). This CDR3 contains 11 residues. The CDR3 here is CATTGAGEAFF. As DNA, the CDR3 is TGTGCCACCACTGGAGCAGGGGAAGCTTTCTTT.

The CDR3 nucleotides are TGTGCCAGCTCACCACCGTGGACAGGCAGACGGTACGATGAGCAGTTCTTC. This translates into CASSPPWTGRRYDEQFF. The V gene is TRBV18, the J gene TRBJ2-1, with 7 bases that match TRBD1. The CDR3 length is 17 residues. Germline V gene data show CDR1 as KGHSH and CDR2 as LQKENI. The trim removed 0 bases at V and 8 bases at J, leaving 13 bases unmatched.

The chain employs TRBV11-2 and TRBJ1-2, with D possibly being TRBD1 (6 bases). CDR1 and CDR2 from the germline V gene are SGHAT and FQNNGV. This CDR3 has 13 residues. V lost 7 bases and J 5 bases, leaving 14 bases between the germline ends. CDR3 loop: CASTNRDGYGYTF. In DNA, the CDR3 is TGTGCCAGCACAAACAGGGACGGGTATGGCTACACCTTC.

V usage is TRBV18 and J usage is TRBJ1-2, with unresolved D. The CDR3 extends over 14 amino acids. V was trimmed by 2 bases and J by 2 bases, leaving 9 bases between them. The germline V gene encodes CDR1 KGHSH and CDR2 LQKENI. CDR3 DNA: TGTGCCAGCTCACCAGGGCAGGCGAACTATGGCTACACCTTC. This codes for CASSPGQANYGYTF.

This clone was detected only once. The V and J genes are TRBV27 and TRBJ1-1, with D possibly TRBD1 on 5 matching bases. This CDR3 is 15 amino acids long. Germline CDR1 MNHEY, CDR2 SMNVEV (reference sequence). V dropped 2 bases and J dropped 0 bases, with 10 bases sitting between them. The CDR3, as DNA: TGTGCCAGCAGTTTAGCGGGGGGGATGAACACTGAAGCTTTCTTT. Its translation is CASSLAGGMNTEAFF.

The chain links TRBV7-5 to TRBJ2-7; the D segment call TRBD2 is taken from the table without a DNA check. TRBV7-5 is a known pseudogene. The CDR3 length is 16 residues. This CDR3 is CARSLEGTSAPYEQYV. The CDR3 DNA sequence: TGTGCCAGAAGCTTAGAAGGGACTTCGGCACCCTACGAGCAGTACGTC.

The gene calls are TRBV6-2 or TRBV6-3 and TRBJ1-3, with 7 bases matching TRBD1. The CDR3 loop spans 16 amino acids. Looked up from germline, CDR1 is MNHEY and CDR2 is SVGEGT. Germline trimming cut 6 bases from V and 0 bases from J; bases unmatched to any gene: 8. CDR3 bases: TGTGCCAGCAGCCGGGACAGCTCGAGCTCTGGAAACACCATATATTTT. Residues: CASSRDSSSSGNTIYF.